This is a list of T cell receptor beta chains from one sample in a study of T cells in Graves' hyperthyroidism and ophthalmopathy. TCRdb itself ran the multiplex PCR reads through MiXCR, one entry per CDR3 protein. The sample includes fewer than 450,000 distinct CDR3 sequences, about a sixth of them seen just once. Sequencing input: blood. The receptors come from a woman younger than 45 with Graves' hyperthyroidism that later progressed to Graves' ophthalmopathy. The CDR3 runs from the conserved cysteine through the conserved F or W. Fields, in order: J gene, V gene, D gene, clone size, CDR3 protein, CDR3 DNA. The D gene is left open where the match is weak. The size entry is marked missing in some rows and otherwise reads once, few, many or a size class.

J: TRBJ1-4
V: TRBV29-1
D: NA
size: NA
CDR3: CSALGQGREKLFF
DNA: TGCAGCGCCCTCGGTCAGGGTCGTGAAAAACTGTTTTTT

J: TRBJ2-5
V: TRBV24-1
D: NA
size: NA
CDR3: CATSDFRASGQRMVTQYF
DNA: TGTGCCACCAGTGATTTCCGAGCGTCAGGGCAACGTATGGTGACCCAGTACTTC

J: TRBJ1-1
V: TRBV27
D: NA
size: many
CDR3: CASSPQGAAEAFF
DNA: TGTGCCAGCTCCCCCCAAGGTGCGGCTGAAGCTTTCTTT

J: TRBJ2-2
V: TRBV3-1
D: TRBD2
size: NA
CDR3: CASSQGTSGSVSNTGELFF
DNA: TGTGCCAGCAGCCAAGGGACTAGCGGGAGTGTGTCGAACACCGGGGAGCTGTTTTTT

J: TRBJ2-2
V: TRBV12-3/TRBV12-4
D: TRBD1
size: many
CDR3: CASSHRDRGPGGELFF
DNA: TGTGCCAGCAGTCACAGAGACAGGGGGCCGGGCGGGGAGCTGTTTTTT

J: TRBJ2-7
V: TRBV11-2
D: NA
size: many
CDR3: CASSLIGGSYEQYF
DNA: TGTGCCAGCAGCTTGATTGGGGGTTCCTACGAGCAGTACTTC

J: TRBJ2-1
V: TRBV7-8
D: TRBD1
size: NA
CDR3: CASSLDWGQGNEQFF
DNA: TGTGCCAGCAGCTTAGATTGGGGACAGGGGAATGAGCAGTTCTTC

J: TRBJ1-1
V: TRBV20-1
D: NA
size: few
CDR3: CSARDYRVRTEAFF
DNA: TGCAGTGCTAGAGATTACAGGGTGCGAACTGAAGCTTTCTTT

J: TRBJ1-5
V: TRBV19
D: TRBD1
size: many
CDR3: CASSRDRGSNQPQHF
DNA: TGTGCCAGTAGTAGGGACAGGGGTAGCAATCAGCCCCAGCATTTT

J: TRBJ2-2
V: TRBV29-1
D: NA
size: many
CDR3: CSVLAWDTGELFF
DNA: TGCAGCGTTCTCGCTTGGGACACCGGGGAGCTGTTTTTT

J: TRBJ1-5
V: TRBV20-1
D: NA
size: few
CDR3: CSAVRGNQPQHF
DNA: TGCAGTGCTGTGAGAGGCAATCAGCCCCAGCATTTT

J: TRBJ2-7
V: TRBV20-1
D: TRBD1
size: many
CDR3: CSAFTGGGYEQYF
DNA: TGCAGTGCTTTCACAGGGGGCGGGTACGAGCAGTACTTC

J: TRBJ2-7
V: TRBV2
D: NA
size: NA
CDR3: CASRGVPEQYF
DNA: TGTGCCAGCAGGGGGGTCCCCGAGCAGTACTTC

J: TRBJ1-2
V: TRBV3-1
D: NA
size: many
CDR3: CASSQVMTEDYGYTF
DNA: TGTGCCAGCAGCCAAGTTATGACAGAGGACTATGGCTACACCTTC

J: TRBJ1-1
V: TRBV11-2
D: NA
size: NA
CDR3: CASSLSLVNTEAFF
DNA: TGTGCCAGCAGCTTATCGCTGGTAAACACTGAAGCTTTCTTT

J: TRBJ1-4
V: TRBV19
D: TRBD1
size: many
CDR3: CASSISGQGGEKLFF
DNA: TGTGCCAGTAGTATATCGGGACAGGGGGGTGAAAAACTGTTTTTT

J: TRBJ1-1
V: TRBV19
D: NA
size: many
CDR3: CASINPTGGAFF
DNA: TGTGCCAGTATCAATCCGACCGGCGGAGCTTTCTTT

J: TRBJ1-5
V: TRBV6-6
D: NA
size: many
CDR3: CASSYSKFGYNQPQHF
DNA: TGTGCCAGCAGTTACTCGAAGTTTGGGTACAATCAGCCCCAGCATTTT

J: TRBJ2-1
V: TRBV6-1
D: NA
size: few
CDR3: CASTPSGNEQFF
DNA: TGTGCCAGCACTCCAAGCGGGAATGAGCAGTTCTTC